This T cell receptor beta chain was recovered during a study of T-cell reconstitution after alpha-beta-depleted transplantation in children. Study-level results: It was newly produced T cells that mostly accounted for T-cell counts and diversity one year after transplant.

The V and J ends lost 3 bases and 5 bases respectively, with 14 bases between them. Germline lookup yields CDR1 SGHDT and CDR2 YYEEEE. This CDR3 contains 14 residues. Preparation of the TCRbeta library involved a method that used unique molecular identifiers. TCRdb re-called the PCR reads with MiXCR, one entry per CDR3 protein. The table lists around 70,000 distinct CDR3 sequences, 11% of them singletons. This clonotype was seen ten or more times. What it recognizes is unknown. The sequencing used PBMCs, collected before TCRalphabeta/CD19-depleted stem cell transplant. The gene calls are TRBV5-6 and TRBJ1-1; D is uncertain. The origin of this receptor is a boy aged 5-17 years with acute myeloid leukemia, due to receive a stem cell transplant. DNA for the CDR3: TGTGCCAGCAGCTCCGTTGGACTGACGACTGAAGCTTTCTTT. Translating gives CASSSVGLTTEAFF.